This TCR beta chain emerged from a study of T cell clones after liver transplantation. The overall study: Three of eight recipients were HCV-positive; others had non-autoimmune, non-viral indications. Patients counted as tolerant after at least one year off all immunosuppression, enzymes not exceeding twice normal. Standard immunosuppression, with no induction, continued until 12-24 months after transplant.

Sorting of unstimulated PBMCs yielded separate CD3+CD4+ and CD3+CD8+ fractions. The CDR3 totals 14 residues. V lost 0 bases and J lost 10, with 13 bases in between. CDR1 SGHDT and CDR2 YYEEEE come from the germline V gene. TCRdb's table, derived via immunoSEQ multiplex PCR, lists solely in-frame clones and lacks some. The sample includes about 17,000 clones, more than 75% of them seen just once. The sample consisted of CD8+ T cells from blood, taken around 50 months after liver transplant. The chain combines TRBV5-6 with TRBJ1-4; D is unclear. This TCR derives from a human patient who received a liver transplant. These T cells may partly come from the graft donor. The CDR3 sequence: CASSLGAGAGKLFF. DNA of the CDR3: TGTGCCAGCAGCTTGGGGGCCGGAGCGGGAAAACTGTTTTTT.